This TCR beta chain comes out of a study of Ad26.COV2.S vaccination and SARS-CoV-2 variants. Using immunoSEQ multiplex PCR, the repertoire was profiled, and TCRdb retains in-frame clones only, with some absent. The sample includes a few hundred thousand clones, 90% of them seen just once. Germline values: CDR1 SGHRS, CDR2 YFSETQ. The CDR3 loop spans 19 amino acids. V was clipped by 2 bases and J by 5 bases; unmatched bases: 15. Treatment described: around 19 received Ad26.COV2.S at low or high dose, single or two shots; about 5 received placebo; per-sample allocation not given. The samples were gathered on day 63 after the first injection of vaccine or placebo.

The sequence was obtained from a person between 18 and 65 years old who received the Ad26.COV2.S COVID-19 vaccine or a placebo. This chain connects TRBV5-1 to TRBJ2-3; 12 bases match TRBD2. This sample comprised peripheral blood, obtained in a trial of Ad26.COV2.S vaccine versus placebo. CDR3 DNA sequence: TGCGCCAGCAGCTTTTCTAGCGGGAGGGGTACGAGATTGGGAGATACGCAGTATTTT. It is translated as CASSFSSGRGTRLGDTQYF. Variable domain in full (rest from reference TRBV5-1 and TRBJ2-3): KAGVTQTPRYLIKTRGQQVTLSCSPISGHRSVSWYQQTPGQGLQFLFEYFSETQRNKGNFPGRFSGRQFSNSRSEMNVSTLELGDSALYLCASSFSSGRGTRLGDTQYFGPGTRLTVL.